These T cell receptor beta chains were read from a single sample in a study of T cells expressing NK-cell markers. TCRdb processed the 5' RACE reads again and assigns one entry to each CDR3 protein, with no DNA. The table gives fewer than 25,000 distinct CDR3 sequences; the top ten clones make up 58% of it. Input material: blood T cells: a sorted CD56 or NKG2C T cell subset, CD4+ or CD8+ T cells, or bulk PBMC T cells (not recorded which). The source is a man aged 18 to 70 in good health. CDR3s include the opening cysteine and the closing phenylalanine or tryptophan. Fields, in order: J gene, V gene, clone size, CDR3 protein. Some rows have no size entry. The others give once, few or many, or a class for an expanded clone.

J: TRBJ1-5
V: TRBV4-3
size: -
CDR3: CASSQAGQVNQPQHF

J: TRBJ2-1
V: TRBV7-6
size: -
CDR3: CASSSRKSGGHNEQFF

J: TRBJ2-6
V: TRBV14
size: -
CDR3: CASSPRSGANVLTF

J: TRBJ2-1
V: TRBV18
size: -
CDR3: CASSPGDNLRQFF

J: TRBJ2-7
V: TRBV7-9
size: -
CDR3: CASSLRQEASEQYF

J: TRBJ2-1
V: TRBV9
size: -
CDR3: CASSKGLAGDGEQFF

J: TRBJ2-5
V: TRBV20-1
size: -
CDR3: CSATGTPARETQYF

J: TRBJ2-1
V: TRBV12-3/TRBV12-4
size: -
CDR3: CASSTNTGASGQFF

J: TRBJ2-2
V: TRBV6-4
size: -
CDR3: CASSDSARLNTGELFF

J: TRBJ2-7
V: TRBV6-1
size: medium-sized
CDR3: CASSPAGSYEQYF

J: TRBJ2-5
V: TRBV11-2
size: -
CDR3: CASSRDAGTQYF

J: TRBJ1-3
V: TRBV4-2
size: -
CDR3: CASSSTGVSGNTIYF

J: TRBJ1-1
V: TRBV12-3/TRBV12-4
size: -
CDR3: CASRYGTLAFF

J: TRBJ2-1
V: TRBV7-8
size: -
CDR3: CASSPRQVHANEQFF

J: TRBJ2-1
V: TRBV9
size: -
CDR3: CASSATGLAGSGEQFF

J: TRBJ2-3
V: TRBV28
size: -
CDR3: CASRAEEVTYTQYF

J: TRBJ1-1
V: TRBV12-3/TRBV12-4
size: -
CDR3: CASSFGHTEAFF

J: TRBJ1-2
V: TRBV7-9
size: -
CDR3: CASSLANWIWTF

J: TRBJ2-1
V: TRBV25-1
size: -
CDR3: CASSGGLAGGPNNNEQFF

J: TRBJ1-2
V: TRBV21-1
size: -
CDR3: CASSNTGAEGYTF

J: TRBJ2-3
V: TRBV4-3
size: -
CDR3: CASSQDLRTTSSTDTQYF

J: TRBJ1-3
V: TRBV7-9
size: -
CDR3: CASSSGQVSGNTIYF

J: TRBJ2-7
V: TRBV7-2
size: -
CDR3: CASSPLTGGTYEQYF

J: TRBJ2-7
V: TRBV5-1
size: -
CDR3: CASSLGTTDYEQYF

J: TRBJ1-2
V: TRBV7-9
size: -
CDR3: CASGTGFHGYTF

J: TRBJ2-5
V: TRBV4-3
size: -
CDR3: CASSPTIRQETQYF

J: TRBJ1-1
V: TRBV5-1
size: -
CDR3: CASSLQGTNTEAFF

J: TRBJ2-2
V: TRBV5-1
size: -
CDR3: CASTPFSTNTGELFF

J: TRBJ1-4
V: TRBV18
size: -
CDR3: CASSKQSNNEKLFF

J: TRBJ2-2
V: TRBV5-6
size: -
CDR3: CASNPTGDYSENTGELFF

J: TRBJ2-5
V: TRBV2
size: -
CDR3: CASRATSGEETQYF

J: TRBJ1-5
V: TRBV28
size: -
CDR3: CASSAYLGQGAYSNQPQHF

J: TRBJ1-6
V: TRBV12-3/TRBV12-4
size: -
CDR3: CASSLQGANSPLHF

J: TRBJ1-3
V: TRBV18
size: -
CDR3: CASSLTGNGNTIYF

J: TRBJ1-5
V: TRBV12-3/TRBV12-4
size: -
CDR3: CASSTGGQPQHF

J: TRBJ2-5
V: TRBV21-1
size: -
CDR3: CASSGTDSQETQYF

J: TRBJ1-1
V: TRBV6-2/TRBV6-3
size: -
CDR3: CASRPGGGNTEAFF

J: TRBJ2-1
V: TRBV27
size: -
CDR3: CASSLSITGAEEQFF

J: TRBJ1-1
V: TRBV5-6
size: -
CDR3: CASRGYEGGTEAFF

J: TRBJ2-2
V: TRBV11-1
size: -
CDR3: CASRGQGGTGELFF

J: TRBJ2-4
V: TRBV11-2
size: -
CDR3: CASSLGQGNIQYF

J: TRBJ2-2
V: TRBV4-3
size: -
CDR3: CASSQEAAGSNTGELFF

J: TRBJ2-2
V: TRBV7-9
size: -
CDR3: CASSLAGLHTGELFF

J: TRBJ1-1
V: TRBV5-1
size: -
CDR3: CASSPPGHSNTEAFF

J: TRBJ2-2
V: TRBV3-1
size: -
CDR3: CASSQVGHANTGELFF

J: TRBJ2-2
V: TRBV12-3/TRBV12-4
size: -
CDR3: CASSPALFSQDTGELFF

J: TRBJ2-2
V: TRBV25-1
size: -
CDR3: CASRSGTGLFGELFF

J: TRBJ2-5
V: TRBV7-9
size: -
CDR3: CASSLSAAPQETQYF

J: TRBJ2-2
V: TRBV12-3/TRBV12-4
size: -
CDR3: CASIPFGGHGGELFF